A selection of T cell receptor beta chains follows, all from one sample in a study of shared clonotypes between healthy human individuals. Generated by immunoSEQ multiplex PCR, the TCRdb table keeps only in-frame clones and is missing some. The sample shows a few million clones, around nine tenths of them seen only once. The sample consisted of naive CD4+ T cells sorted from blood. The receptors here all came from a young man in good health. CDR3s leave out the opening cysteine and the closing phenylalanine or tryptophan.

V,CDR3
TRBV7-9,ASSSTGTSGELAPHEQF
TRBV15,ATDGGGSYNEQF
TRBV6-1,ASRGLAGVVEQF
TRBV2,ASSGDRVGGTQY
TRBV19,ASSIGFSGGLETQY
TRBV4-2,ASSQDQGGITDTQY
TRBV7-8,ASSLEGPLAFH
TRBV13,ASSAESGTYNEQF
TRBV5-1,ATQGSNTGELF
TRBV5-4,ASSSAGGPLLNTGELF
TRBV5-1,ASSPQGDQETQY
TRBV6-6,ASKEGLAGGDNEQF
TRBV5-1,ASSLGGGGNTGELF
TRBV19,ASSSWTGMETQY
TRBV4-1,ASSQDGDRGNSPLH
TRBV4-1,ASSRGPGTQETQY
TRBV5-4,AGSSGTGYSPLH
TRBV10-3,AISDGTPYEQY
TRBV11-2,ASSLITVAEAF
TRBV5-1,ASSSGTLGETQY
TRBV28,ASSFEAGVAEAF
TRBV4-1,ASSQDLVGQGYEQY
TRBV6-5,ASSRTGTNYGYT
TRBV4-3,ASSFTSDRSYEQY
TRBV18,ASSPLGYSQETQY
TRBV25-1,ASSESPSPNSPLH
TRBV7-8,ASSSDRDEKLF
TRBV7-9,ASSARRTRNTGELF
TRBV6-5,ASGLRAGTEAF
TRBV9,ASTSGSPDTQY
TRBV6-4,ASSDETGSGGYT